These 8 T cell receptor beta chains came from one sample sequenced in a study of Ad26.COV2.S vaccination and SARS-CoV-2 variants. Treatment indicated: about 20 received Ad26.COV2.S at low or high dose, single or two shots; 5 received placebo; per-sample allocation not given. At day 63 after the first vaccine or placebo injection, samples were drawn. The protocol was immunoSEQ multiplex PCR, while the TCRdb copy is restricted to in-frame clones and leaves out a portion. The sample has about 320,000 clones; 90% are singletons. The source was peripheral blood, collected in a trial of Ad26.COV2.S vaccine versus placebo. Source of these receptors: a person aged 18-60 years who received the Ad26.COV2.S COVID-19 vaccine or a placebo.

The chain joins TRBV7-8 to TRBJ2-3, with 7 bases lining up with TRBD1. From germline, CDR1 is SGHVS and CDR2 FQNEAQ. J was trimmed by 4 bases and V by 8 bases; bases with no gene match: 9. This CDR3 has 14 amino acids. This chain's CDR3 is CASRLPGQPDTQYF. As DNA, the CDR3 is TGTGCCAGCCGTTTGCCGGGACAGCCAGATACGCAGTATTTT.

The rearrangement uses TRBV6-1 and TRBJ2-1; 8 nucleotides match TRBD1. J was trimmed by 8 bases and V by 2 bases; bases with no gene match: 14. Per the germline V gene, CDR1 is MNHNS and CDR2 is SASEGT. The CDR3 is 17 amino acids. Here the CDR3 reads CASSETRQGRRFDEQFF. CDR3 DNA: TGTGCCAGCAGTGAAACCCGACAGGGGCGCAGGTTCGATGAGCAGTTCTTC.

V and J are TRBV19 and TRBJ1-2; D is unclear. The CDR3 totals 16 residues. V shed 8 bases and J shed 5 bases, with 24 bases lying between them. Germline V gene sequence: CDR1 LNHDA, CDR2 SQIVND (reference sequence). This CDR3 reads CASHSRLDWFGYGYTF. The CDR3 region has the DNA TGTGCCAGTCACTCCCGCCTGGACTGGTTTGGATATGGCTACACCTTC.

The chain joins TRBV7-9 to TRBJ1-1; 9 nucleotides line up with TRBD1. The V gene end was trimmed by 5 bases and the J gene end by 7 bases; junction bases not matched to a gene: 11. The V gene's germline CDR1 is SEHNR and CDR2 FQNEAQ (reference sequence). This CDR3 region has 15 residues. The DNA of the CDR3 is TGTGCCAGCAGCCATGTACAGGGGGCCTTGGTTGAAGCTTTCTTT. Protein: CASSHVQGALVEAFF. Complete variable domain (other parts from reference TRBV7-9 and TRBJ1-1): DTGVSQNPRHKITKRGQNVTFRCDPISEHNRLYWYRQTLGQGPEFLTYFQNEAQLEKSRLLSDRFSAERPKGSFSTLEIQRTEQGDSAMYLCASSHVQGALVEAFFGQGTRLTVV.

The chain is built from TRBV27 and TRBJ2-4; 10 bases fit TRBD2. V lost 8 bases and J lost 7; bases outside the gene matches: 5. Germline lookup yields CDR1 MNHEY and CDR2 SMNVEV (reference sequence). This CDR3 has 13 amino acids. This CDR3 is CASSIAGGNIQYF. CDR3 nucleotides: TGTGCCAGCTCTATAGCGGGAGGTAACATTCAGTACTTC.

The rearrangement links TRBV30 to TRBJ2-7; the D gene is possibly TRBD2 (5 bases). Germline CDR1 and CDR2: GTSNPN and SVGIG (reference sequence). This CDR3 has 13 residues. Between the trimmed V and J ends, which lost 0 bases and 7 bases, there was a span of 13 bases. The CDR3 DNA is TGTGCCTGGAGTGTACTAGGGCATGCTGAGCAGTACGTC. Protein product: CAWSVLGHAEQYV.

CDR3 loop: CASSLLAGNTGELFF. CDR3 in DNA: TGTGCCAGCAGCTTGCTAGCGGGAAACACCGGGGAGCTGTTTTTT. The J gene is TRBJ2-2, the V gene TRBV5-5, with 9 bases matching TRBD2. Germline V gene lookup returns CDR1 SGHKS and CDR2 YYEKEE (reference sequence). The CDR3 is made up of 15 amino acids. V trimming: 1 base; J trimming: 2 bases; junction bases outside the gene matches: 0.

The chain has TRBV29-1 and TRBJ1-1; D may be TRBD1 (6 bases). The CDR3 loop spans 14 amino acids. V lost 8 bases and J lost 0, with 16 bases in between. The V gene's germline CDR1 is SQVTM and CDR2 ANQGSEA. The CDR3 is CSFCDRTVNTEAFF. The CDR3 nucleotides read TGCAGCTTCTGTGATCGGACAGTGAACACTGAAGCTTTCTTT.